This is a list of T cell receptor beta chains from one sample in a study of cytomegalovirus exposure and HLA in healthy donors. Method: immunoSEQ multiplex PCR; TCRdb's copy keeps in-frame clones and lacks some. Of 65,000 to 95,000 clones in the sample, roughly 71% were seen once. Sequencing was done on a sample of PBMCs. The receptors shown here come from a man between 65 and 79 years old in good health and CMV-seronegative. Both conserved end residues are part of each CDR3. Each record gives: D gene, V gene, clone size, J gene, CDR3 DNA, CDR3 protein. A D gene is named only where the DNA matches it firmly. Expanded clones are given a class, and other clones once, few, many or no size at all.

d_gene: NA
v_gene: TRBV28
abundance: once
j_gene: TRBJ1-5
CDR3nt: TGTGCCAGCAGAAGAGGGTTGGTCGCCAATCAGCCCCAGCATTTT
CDR3aa: CASRRGLVANQPQHF

d_gene: TRBD1
v_gene: TRBV29-1
abundance: NA
j_gene: TRBJ2-7
CDR3nt: TGCAGCGCCCGGACAGGGGGCTACGAGCAGTACTTC
CDR3aa: CSARTGGYEQYF

d_gene: TRBD1
v_gene: TRBV7-2
abundance: NA
j_gene: TRBJ1-5
CDR3nt: TGTGCCAGCGGCACAGGGGGGGCGAAGCCCCAGCATTTT
CDR3aa: CASGTGGAKPQHF

d_gene: NA
v_gene: TRBV7-9
abundance: NA
j_gene: TRBJ1-1
CDR3nt: TGTGCCAGCAGCCTCACAGTGAACACTGAAGCTTTCTTT
CDR3aa: CASSLTVNTEAFF

d_gene: NA
v_gene: TRBV29-1
abundance: NA
j_gene: TRBJ2-5
CDR3nt: TGCAGCGTTGGCTTTCCCCGGGGGGCCTCCGAGACCCAGTACTTC
CDR3aa: CSVGFPRGASETQYF

d_gene: TRBD1
v_gene: TRBV4-2
abundance: NA
j_gene: TRBJ1-4
CDR3nt: TGTGCCAGCAGCGCGCCGGGACAGGGGACTGAAAAACTGTTTTTT
CDR3aa: CASSAPGQGTEKLFF

d_gene: TRBD1
v_gene: TRBV6-1
abundance: NA
j_gene: TRBJ2-7
CDR3nt: TGTGCCAGCAGTGACTACAGGGGCTACGAGCAGTACTTC
CDR3aa: CASSDYRGYEQYF

d_gene: NA
v_gene: TRBV7-6
abundance: NA
j_gene: TRBJ2-6
CDR3nt: TGTGCCAGCAGCTTAGAAAAGAGCTCTGGGGCCAACGTCCTGACTTTC
CDR3aa: CASSLEKSSGANVLTF

d_gene: TRBD1
v_gene: TRBV15
abundance: NA
j_gene: TRBJ2-7
CDR3nt: TGTGCCACCAGCCTTGGGACAGAAGTCTCCTACGAGCAGTACTTC
CDR3aa: CATSLGTEVSYEQYF

d_gene: NA
v_gene: TRBV9
abundance: NA
j_gene: TRBJ2-7
CDR3nt: TGTGCCAGCAGCGTAGCTACAGGGTACGAGCAGTACTTC
CDR3aa: CASSVATGYEQYF

d_gene: TRBD2
v_gene: TRBV11-2
abundance: once
j_gene: TRBJ2-1
CDR3nt: TGTGCCAGCAGCTTAGTTAGACTAGCGGGGGGGTGGGAGAATGAGCAGTTCTTC
CDR3aa: CASSLVRLAGGWENEQFF

d_gene: TRBD1
v_gene: TRBV7-2
abundance: NA
j_gene: TRBJ2-6
CDR3nt: TGTGCCAGCAGCTTAGTGGGGACAGCCTCTGGGGCCAACGTCCTGACTTTC
CDR3aa: CASSLVGTASGANVLTF

d_gene: TRBD1
v_gene: TRBV30
abundance: NA
j_gene: TRBJ1-5
CDR3nt: TGTGCCTGGGGGACAGGAGCCATAGTTGGCAATCAGCCCCAGCATTTT
CDR3aa: CAWGTGAIVGNQPQHF

d_gene: TRBD2
v_gene: TRBV2
abundance: NA
j_gene: TRBJ2-7
CDR3nt: TGTGCCAGCAGTGAGTTTAGCGGGGGGCCCTACGAGCAGTACTTC
CDR3aa: CASSEFSGGPYEQYF

d_gene: TRBD2
v_gene: TRBV5-6
abundance: few
j_gene: TRBJ2-1
CDR3nt: TGTGCCAGCAGCAACCGGGGGGAGGGAAACAATGAGCAGTTCTTC
CDR3aa: CASSNRGEGNNEQFF

d_gene: NA
v_gene: TRBV19
abundance: NA
j_gene: TRBJ1-2
CDR3nt: TGTGCCAGTCGGGGTTCAACTAACTATGGCTACACCTTC
CDR3aa: CASRGSTNYGYTF

d_gene: NA
v_gene: TRBV19
abundance: NA
j_gene: TRBJ1-2
CDR3nt: TGTGCCAGTAGCCAAACGGGGGGGGCTTACGGCTACACCTTC
CDR3aa: CASSQTGGAYGYTF

d_gene: NA
v_gene: TRBV28
abundance: NA
j_gene: TRBJ1-5
CDR3nt: TGTGCCAGTACTGACAGGTTGGATCAGCCCCAGCATTTT
CDR3aa: CASTDRLDQPQHF

d_gene: TRBD2
v_gene: TRBV6-5
abundance: NA
j_gene: TRBJ2-5
CDR3nt: TGTGCCAGCAGTTACTCGGCTAGCGGGGGCCCGGGGGCCCAGTACTTC
CDR3aa: CASSYSASGGPGAQYF

d_gene: NA
v_gene: TRBV7-9
abundance: NA
j_gene: TRBJ1-2
CDR3nt: TGTTCCAGCAGCTTAGCTCAGGGAAACTATGGCTACACCTTC
CDR3aa: CSSSLAQGNYGYTF

d_gene: TRBD1
v_gene: TRBV5-1
abundance: NA
j_gene: TRBJ1-5
CDR3nt: TGCGCCAGCAGCTCGAACCGGGACAGGGATCAGCCCCAGCATTTT
CDR3aa: CASSSNRDRDQPQHF

d_gene: TRBD1
v_gene: TRBV13
abundance: NA
j_gene: TRBJ1-2
CDR3nt: TGTGCCAGCAGCTCAAGGACAGGATCCTATGGCTACACCTTC
CDR3aa: CASSSRTGSYGYTF

d_gene: NA
v_gene: TRBV5-1
abundance: NA
j_gene: TRBJ1-2
CDR3nt: TGCGCCAGCAGCTTGGTCCCAGCTAACTATGGCTACACCTTC
CDR3aa: CASSLVPANYGYTF

d_gene: NA
v_gene: TRBV11-2
abundance: NA
j_gene: TRBJ1-2
CDR3nt: TGTGCCAGCAGCGCGGGGGGGGACGGCCTCTGGGGCTACACCTTC
CDR3aa: CASSAGGDGLWGYTF

d_gene: NA
v_gene: TRBV7-2
abundance: once
j_gene: TRBJ2-3
CDR3nt: TGTGCCAGCAGCTTAGTGCCTAACAGGGTTACAGATACGCAGTATTTT
CDR3aa: CASSLVPNRVTDTQYF

d_gene: NA
v_gene: TRBV5-6
abundance: NA
j_gene: TRBJ2-7
CDR3nt: TGTGCCAGCAGCAACAGGGATGGGGTCTACGAGCAGTACTTC
CDR3aa: CASSNRDGVYEQYF

d_gene: TRBD1
v_gene: TRBV7-2
abundance: NA
j_gene: TRBJ1-2
CDR3nt: TGTGCCAGCAGCTTAGAAACAGGGGACTATGGCTACACCTTC
CDR3aa: CASSLETGDYGYTF

d_gene: TRBD2
v_gene: TRBV7-2
abundance: NA
j_gene: TRBJ2-1
CDR3nt: TGTGCCAGCAGCTTCCGGGGGGTTAATGAGCAGTTCTTC
CDR3aa: CASSFRGVNEQFF

d_gene: NA
v_gene: TRBV11-2
abundance: NA
j_gene: TRBJ2-5
CDR3nt: TGTGCCAGCAGCTTAGGAGCCCTTGGAGGCGGGGAGACCCAGTACTTC
CDR3aa: CASSLGALGGGETQYF

d_gene: TRBD1
v_gene: TRBV19
abundance: NA
j_gene: TRBJ1-6
CDR3nt: TGTGCCAGTACCCGGACAGGGGGCGGGTCACCCCTCCACTTT
CDR3aa: CASTRTGGGSPLHF

d_gene: TRBD1
v_gene: TRBV19
abundance: NA
j_gene: TRBJ2-1
CDR3nt: TGTGCCAGCCAGGGACAGGGATATAACAATGAGCAGTTCTTC
CDR3aa: CASQGQGYNNEQFF

d_gene: TRBD1
v_gene: TRBV5-4
abundance: NA
j_gene: TRBJ2-5
CDR3nt: TGTGCCAGCAGCCTGCAGGGGGCCCAAGAGACCCAGTACTTC
CDR3aa: CASSLQGAQETQYF

d_gene: NA
v_gene: TRBV6-1
abundance: NA
j_gene: TRBJ2-6
CDR3nt: TGTGCCAGCAGGGAGGGCAGGGCTGGGGCCAACGTCCTGACTTTC
CDR3aa: CASREGRAGANVLTF

d_gene: NA
v_gene: TRBV6-5
abundance: NA
j_gene: TRBJ2-7
CDR3nt: TGTGCCAGCAGTTATGGGCCCGAGCAGTACTTC
CDR3aa: CASSYGPEQYF

d_gene: TRBD1
v_gene: TRBV7-2
abundance: NA
j_gene: TRBJ1-5
CDR3nt: TGTGCCAGCAGCTCGGGCCAGGGGGCCCAGCCCCAGCATTTT
CDR3aa: CASSSGQGAQPQHF

d_gene: NA
v_gene: TRBV19
abundance: NA
j_gene: TRBJ1-1
CDR3nt: TGTGCCAGTAGTATATTACGACAGAAAGGGACTGAAGCTTTCTTT
CDR3aa: CASSILRQKGTEAFF

d_gene: TRBD1
v_gene: TRBV6-1
abundance: NA
j_gene: TRBJ2-7
CDR3nt: TGTGCCGCCGGACAGGGTAAATACGAGCAGTACTTC
CDR3aa: CAAGQGKYEQYF

d_gene: TRBD2
v_gene: TRBV18
abundance: NA
j_gene: TRBJ2-1
CDR3nt: TGTGCCAGCTCACCCCGGACTAGCGGGGGCCGGGAGGAGCAGTTCTTC
CDR3aa: CASSPRTSGGREEQFF

d_gene: TRBD2
v_gene: TRBV7-2
abundance: NA
j_gene: TRBJ2-5
CDR3nt: TGTGCCAGCAGCTTAGGGACTAGCGGGAGAGGGTGGGAGACCCAGTACTTC
CDR3aa: CASSLGTSGRGWETQYF